The TCR beta chain under discussion was sequenced for a study of T cell repertoires in cytomegalovirus infection. As for the study in general: Indicated by public TCR beta signatures were CMV infection and matching HLA type. Findings of the study overall: CMV-specific TCR beta clonotypes restricted by HLA-C dominated the ex vivo response. Carriers of CMV and the relevant HLA type were discriminated by public TCR beta frequency.

TCRdb processed the reads anew with MiXCR; each CDR3 protein has one entry. The sample has about 260,000 distinct CDR3 sequences; approximately 13% are singletons. In this sample, this clonotype turned up many times. Its specificity is unknown. Trimming stripped 2 bases from V and 3 bases from J, with 8 bases between. Per the germline V gene, CDR1 is SGHTA and CDR2 is FQGNSA. The CDR3 has 14 amino acids. This clonotype originated in a human donor in good health (CMV status not recorded). Some clones in this sample may be carry-over from other donors' samples. The V and J genes are TRBV7-2 and TRBJ1-5, with D unresolved. Sample: PBMCs. The CDR3 nucleotides read TGTGCCAGCAGCTTAAGGGCGATCAATCAGCCCCAGCATTTT. Translation: CASSLRAINQPQHF.